Listed below are T cell receptor beta chains from one sample, sequenced in a study of shared clonotypes between healthy human individuals. The data were produced by immunoSEQ multiplex PCR, yet TCRdb's version contains in-frame clones alone and is incomplete. The sample holds about 2.3 million clones, 85% to 95% seen once. Sequenced material: naive CD4+ T cells from PBMCs. The receptors shown here come from a man aged 18 to 30 in good health. Some clones in this sample may be carry-over from other donors' samples. The CDR3 runs from the conserved cysteine through the conserved F or W. D genes are given only for firm matches. Rows give clone size only sometimes, using once, few, many, or a class for an expanded clone.

j_call clone_size cdr3_length d_call v_call cdr3_aa cdr3_nt
TRBJ1-2 few 11 TRBD1 TRBV20-1 CSAEDRAGYTF TGCAGTGCGGAAGACAGGGCTGGCTACACCTTC
TRBJ1-2 once 14 . TRBV28 CASSLEGSNYGYTF TGTGCCAGCAGTTTAGAGGGGAGCAACTATGGCTACACCTTC
TRBJ1-2 . 14 . TRBV7-2 CASSLGGANYGYTF TGTGCCAGCAGCTTAGGGGGGGCTAACTATGGCTACACCTTC
TRBJ1-4 . 17 TRBD1 TRBV7-9 CASSVWTGGLNNEKLFF TGTGCCAGCAGCGTCTGGACAGGGGGCCTTAACAATGAAAAACTGTTTTTT
TRBJ1-1 . 14 . TRBV13 CASSSRRTNTEAFF TGTGCCAGCAGCTCCAGACGGACGAACACTGAAGCTTTCTTT
TRBJ2-1 . 12 . TRBV6-1 CASRVTYNEQFF TGTGCCAGCAGGGTAACCTACAATGAGCAGTTCTTC
TRBJ2-5 . 14 . TRBV27 CASSPGTFGETQYF TGTGCCAGCAGTCCGGGGACATTCGGTGAGACCCAGTACTTC
TRBJ1-3 . 16 TRBD1 TRBV2 CAGRDRGRVGGNTIYF TGTGCCGGCCGGGACAGGGGGCGCGTCGGTGGAAACACCATATATTTT
TRBJ2-2 once 12 . TRBV7-2 CASSPYTGELFF TGTGCCAGCAGCCCTTACACCGGGGAGCTGTTTTTT
TRBJ1-2 once 17 TRBD1 TRBV19 CASSTPGQRGSFYGYTF TGTGCCAGTAGTACCCCGGGACAGCGCGGCTCCTTCTATGGCTACACCTTC
TRBJ1-2 . 15 . TRBV18 CASSPGLSETGGYTF TGTGCCAGCTCACCAGGACTTTCTGAGACCGGTGGCTACACCTTC
TRBJ2-7 . 15 . TRBV5-6 CASSLSPRLYGEQYF TGTGCCAGCAGCTTGTCCCCTCGGTTATATGGCGAGCAGTACTTC
TRBJ1-2 . 11 . TRBV30 CAWSVGSGYTF TGTGCCTGGAGTGTTGGGAGTGGCTACACCTTC
TRBJ1-5 . 11 TRBD1 TRBV19 CASSTWDSQHF TGTGCCAGTAGTACTTGGGACAGCCAGCATTTT
TRBJ2-1 once 14 TRBD1 TRBV11-3 CASTPPGQPNEQFF TGTGCCAGCACCCCGCCGGGACAGCCCAATGAGCAGTTCTTC
TRBJ2-2 . 13 . TRBV11-2 CASSFTGTGELFF TGTGCCAGCAGCTTTACGGGTACCGGGGAGCTGTTTTTT
TRBJ2-4 . 17 TRBD1 TRBV27 CASSFLQGTIAKNIQYF TGTGCCAGCAGTTTCCTACAGGGGACAATAGCCAAAAACATTCAGTACTTC
TRBJ2-1 . 15 . TRBV5-1 CASSLGLADYNEQFF TGCGCCAGCAGCTTGGGCCTAGCAGACTACAATGAGCAGTTCTTC
TRBJ2-2 few 14 . TRBV5-1 CASSPDGNTGELFF TGCGCCAGCAGCCCGGACGGGAACACCGGGGAGCTGTTTTTT
TRBJ1-2 once 15 TRBD1 TRBV23-1 CASPRGDRVVNGYTF TGCGCCAGCCCCCGGGGGGACAGGGTGGTCAATGGCTACACCTTC
TRBJ2-3 . 15 TRBD1 TRBV28 CASREPGQGTDTQYF TGTGCCAGCAGGGAACCGGGACAGGGGACAGATACGCAGTATTTT
TRBJ2-5 . 19 TRBD1 TRBV4-1 CASSQDDERRGQGEETQYF TGCGCCAGCAGCCAAGATGATGAACGTAGGGGACAGGGGGAAGAGACCCAGTACTTC
TRBJ2-5 . 14 . TRBV7-3 CASSPHSQGETQYF TGTGCCAGCAGCCCCCATAGCCAGGGAGAGACCCAGTACTTC
TRBJ1-3 . 16 TRBD1 TRBV7-3 CASSPTGGLSGNTIYF TGTGCCAGCAGTCCGACAGGGGGGCTCTCTGGAAACACCATATATTTT
TRBJ2-3 . 14 . TRBV29-1 CSVREWASTDTQYF TGCAGCGTCCGAGAATGGGCTAGCACAGATACGCAGTATTTT
TRBJ2-1 . 14 . TRBV5-1 CASSALILANEQFF TGCGCCAGCAGCGCCTTAATACTAGCCAATGAGCAGTTCTTC
TRBJ1-4 . 14 . TRBV4-1 CASSRRGAREKLFF TGCGCCAGCAGCCGCCGGGGGGCACGCGAAAAACTGTTTTTT
TRBJ1-5 . 14 . TRBV7-9 CASSLEPTTVSQHF TGTGCCAGCAGCTTAGAACCCACGACAGTTTCTCAGCATTTT
TRBJ2-5 . 15 TRBD2 TRBV5-1 CASSLVGQGGETQYF TGCGCCAGCAGCTTAGTTGGTCAGGGAGGGGAGACCCAGTACTTC
TRBJ1-3 . 14 . TRBV28 CASSLIGDGNTIYF TGTGCCAGCAGTCTTATAGGGGATGGAAACACCATATATTTT
TRBJ1-5 . 15 . TRBV29-1 CSVEVRGLGYQPQHF TGCAGCGTTGAGGTTAGGGGTTTGGGATATCAGCCCCAGCATTTT
TRBJ2-5 . 15 TRBD2 TRBV9 CASSVHGRVEETQYF TGTGCCAGCAGCGTCCACGGGAGGGTCGAGGAGACCCAGTACTTC
TRBJ1-3 . 15 . TRBV6-5 CASSKDGHSGNTIYF TGTGCCAGCAGTAAAGACGGACACTCTGGAAACACCATATATTTT
TRBJ1-2 . 14 . TRBV6-1 CASSEGGAGYGYTF TGTGCCAGCAGTGAAGGGGGCGCTGGCTATGGCTACACCTTC
TRBJ2-2 . 13 . TRBV5-1 CASNPGRSGELFF TGCGCCAGCAATCCGGGTCGCTCCGGGGAGCTGTTTTTT
TRBJ2-2 . 14 TRBD1 TRBV2 CASSRGQPQGELFF TGTGCCAGCAGTCGGGGACAGCCCCAAGGGGAGCTGTTTTTT
TRBJ2-1 . 15 TRBD2 TRBV7-2 CASSSGASGKNEQFF TGTGCCAGCAGCTCCGGGGCTAGCGGGAAGAATGAGCAGTTCTTC
TRBJ2-7 . 13 TRBD2 TRBV28 CATWAGVGYEQYF TGTGCCACCTGGGCGGGAGTGGGCTACGAGCAGTACTTC
TRBJ1-2 . 14 . TRBV7-3 CASSPRGGFHGYTF TGTGCCAGCAGCCCGCGGGGGGGCTTTCATGGCTACACCTTC
TRBJ2-7 . 15 TRBD2 TRBV5-1 CASSYGLAGEGEQYF TGCGCCAGCAGCTACGGACTAGCGGGAGAAGGCGAGCAGTACTTC
TRBJ1-5 . 14 . TRBV7-2 CASSLLGADQPQHF TGTGCCAGCAGCTTACTGGGGGCCGATCAGCCCCAGCATTTT
TRBJ1-1 . 13 TRBD1 TRBV23-1 CASSQPQGTEAFF TGCGCCAGCAGTCAACCACAGGGGACTGAAGCTTTCTTT
TRBJ1-1 . 14 . TRBV6-5 CASSYSHGSPEAFF TGTGCCAGCAGTTACTCGCATGGAAGCCCTGAAGCTTTCTTT
TRBJ1-5 few 12 . TRBV5-6 CASSLGKRPQHF TGTGCCAGCAGCTTGGGGAAAAGACCCCAGCATTTT
TRBJ2-5 . 17 TRBD2 TRBV5-4 CASRTSGSPSLQETQYF TGTGCCAGCCGGACTAGCGGGAGCCCCAGTTTACAAGAGACCCAGTACTTC
TRBJ2-1 . 15 . TRBV6-6 CASSPPGLTSGEQFF TGTGCCAGCAGTCCCCCGGGGCTCACTTCTGGTGAGCAGTTCTTC